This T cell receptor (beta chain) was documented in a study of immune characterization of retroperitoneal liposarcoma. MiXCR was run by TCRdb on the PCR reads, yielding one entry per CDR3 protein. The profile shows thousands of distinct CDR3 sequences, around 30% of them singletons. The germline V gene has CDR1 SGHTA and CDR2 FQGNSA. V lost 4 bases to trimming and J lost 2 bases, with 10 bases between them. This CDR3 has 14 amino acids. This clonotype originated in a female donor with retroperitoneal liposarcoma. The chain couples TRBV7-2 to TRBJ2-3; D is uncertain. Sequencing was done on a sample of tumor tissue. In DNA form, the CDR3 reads TGTGCCAGCAGCTCGCGGCCGATCACAGATACGCAGTATTTT. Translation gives CASSSRPITDTQYF.